This T cell receptor beta chain was obtained from a study of blood T cells in healthy people across ages. This clonotype was seen only a few times. What it binds is unknown. Trimming pared 0 bases from V and 1 base from J, leaving 12 bases between. The CDR3 extends over 16 amino acids. Germline V CDR1 and CDR2: MNHEY, SVGEGT. Study outcomes and limitations: PBMCs that were unsorted prevented a conclusive naive versus antigen-experienced comparison. Researchers report that TCR beta diversity correlated strongly with naive T cell percentage. Among T cells, TCR beta diversity per million cells dropped roughly linearly as age rose.

The donors, aged roughly 6 to 95, were healthy Caucasians from Russia. The authors ran a second PCR of 7 to 11 cycles using a sample-barcoded 5' primer and a J-beta primer mix. TCRdb ran MiXCR on the 5' RACE reads and lists one entry per CDR3 protein. The data hold fewer than 800,000 distinct CDR3 sequences, with about 30% observed a single time. The TCR was taken from a woman aged 80 or over in good health. The material sequenced was blood. V gene TRBV6-2 or TRBV6-3 combines with J gene TRBJ1-1, with D perhaps matching TRBD1 (5 bases). In DNA form, the CDR3 reads TGTGCCAGCAGTTACTCGAATAGGGACCGGAACACTGAAGCTTTCTTT. Its translation: CASSYSNRDRNTEAFF.